These T cell receptor beta chains were read from a single sample in a study of regulatory T cells in long-lasting Graves disease. MiXCR, applied by TCRdb to the multiplex PCR reads, yields one record per CDR3 protein. The data hold 350,000 to 450,000 distinct CDR3 sequences, with about 15% observed a single time. These data are also associated with another study on T cells in Graves' hyperthyroidism and ophthalmopathy.

Here the sequenced sample was peripheral blood mononuclear cells (PBMCs), taken at new diagnosis, from a patient treated with antithyroid drugs. The receptors here all came from a woman between 25 and 40 years old with Graves disease. CDR3s include the opening cysteine and the closing phenylalanine or tryptophan.

TRBV19	TRBJ2-7	CASSPGLAEYEQYF
TRBV4-1	TRBJ2-2	CASSQEGQGAVGELFF
TRBV12-3/TRBV12-4	TRBJ2-4	CASWIQGAAKNIQYF
TRBV2	TRBJ2-3	CASSEEGAGLSTDTQYF
TRBV9	TRBJ2-1	CASSAVAGGSYNEQFF
TRBV4-1	TRBJ1-6	CASKRTGDNSPLHF
TRBV12-3/TRBV12-4	TRBJ2-2	CASSHRRGGRGNTGELFF
TRBV6-1	TRBJ1-1	CASSRLREGTEAFF
TRBV7-8	TRBJ2-5	CASSYNMGTGGLGEYF
TRBV28	TRBJ2-5	CASSGQGAAPGETQYF
TRBV20-1	TRBJ1-5	CSAGYRGPTRKYSNQPQHF
TRBV6-1	TRBJ2-1	CASSGTGLDEQFF
TRBV5-1	TRBJ1-2	CASSTGNYGYTF
TRBV6-5	TRBJ2-3	CASSFGLAGVSTDTQYF
TRBV24-1	TRBJ2-1	CATSDLGRNEQFF
TRBV2	TRBJ2-3	CASSEQGYRADTQYF
TRBV6-9	TRBJ2-7	CASSYRDRSTYEQYF
TRBV10-2	TRBJ2-7	CAINRRDRGSYEQYF
TRBV28	TRBJ2-7	CASSLGRRYYEQYF
TRBV10-3	TRBJ2-4	CAISEDRQQYF
TRBV11-2	TRBJ2-7	CASSQGGGGTEQYF
TRBV7-9	TRBJ2-7	CASTRDAAYEQYF
TRBV12-3/TRBV12-4	TRBJ1-5	CASSRGGGPQHF
TRBV5-6	TRBJ2-1	CASSHGHLPLSSYNEQFF
TRBV6-1	TRBJ2-4	CASSSPGTGSNIQYF
TRBV7-6	TRBJ2-1	CASSLFPPGGIESNEQFF
TRBV27	TRBJ2-1	CASKGPGTRSYNEQFF
TRBV10-2	TRBJ2-7	CASSGPQAERFYEQYF
TRBV11-2	TRBJ2-7	CASSPSGSVWYEQYF
TRBV3-1	TRBJ2-2	CASSQDITGTSHTGELFF
TRBV11-2	TRBJ2-2	CASSFWGLPITPNTGELFF
TRBV20-1	TRBJ2-7	CNARVAGYEQYF
TRBV6-5	TRBJ2-7	CASSYRRDTTYEQYF
TRBV11-2	TRBJ1-4	CASSLVGTGYLIGEKLFF
TRBV29-1	TRBJ1-2	CSVAAGRENYGYTF
TRBV11-2	TRBJ2-3	CASSVQGSYTDTQYF
TRBV2	TRBJ2-3	CASSSPGLAGGPIPATDTQYF
TRBV6-2/TRBV6-3	TRBJ1-2	CASSPSGTGVYGYTF
TRBV19	TRBJ1-3	CASSPRDLSGNTIYF
TRBV15	TRBJ1-1	CATSRSGTGETEAFF
TRBV15	TRBJ2-5	CATSWGDGGHGETQYF
TRBV27	-	CASMRGVSETQYF
TRBV5-4	TRBJ2-2	CASSGKDRDTGELFF
TRBV5-4	TRBJ2-7	CASSSKREDVHEQYF
TRBV7-9	TRBJ1-1	CASSLIPSEAFF
TRBV20-1	TRBJ2-1	CSATDGRDSDEQFF